The 15 T cell receptor beta chains given below trace back to one sample, sequenced in a study of cytomegalovirus exposure and HLA in healthy donors. With 60 Vbeta and 13 Jbeta primers, the PCR was carried out. Sequencing used immunoSEQ multiplex PCR; TCRdb keeps in-frame clones, though not all of them. The sample includes 180,000 or so clones, roughly 88% seen only once; the top ten take about 9.3%. Sequenced material: PBMCs. These receptors came from a man younger than 30 in good health and CMV-seropositive.

This clone was seen a single time. The chain recombines TRBV6-5 with TRBJ2-7; D ambiguous. Per the germline V gene, CDR1 is MNHEY and CDR2 is SVGAGI. The germline V and J ends were trimmed by 8 bases and 2 bases, with 19 bases remaining between them. The CDR3 runs 15 residues. The CDR3 protein is CASGPHMSRTYEQYF. The CDR3 coding sequence is TGTGCCAGCGGTCCCCACATGTCACGAACCTACGAGCAGTACTTC.

The chain links TRBV25-1 to TRBJ2-3; 9 bases match TRBD1. The CDR3 has 17 residues. CDR1 and CDR2 from the germline V gene are MGHDK and SYGVNS. V trimming: 4 bases; J trimming: 5 bases; junction bases outside the gene matches: 13. The CDR3 is CASSGWTGEGAGDTQYF. Written as DNA, the CDR3 is TGTGCCAGCAGTGGGTGGACAGGGGAGGGGGCAGGAGATACGCAGTATTTT.

This clone has a handful of counts. The chain recombines TRBV5-1 with TRBJ2-2, with D tentatively TRBD2 (5 bases). The CDR3 runs 14 residues. Germline-derived CDR1 and CDR2 are SGHRS and YFSETQ. Trimming removed 4 bases at V and 7 bases at J, with 14 bases between. The CDR3 loop is CASSPRDGGGELFF. In DNA form, the CDR3 reads TGCGCCAGCAGCCCCCGGGATGGAGGCGGGGAGCTGTTTTTT.

The chain combines TRBV19 with TRBJ1-6; 7 nucleotides agree with TRBD1. This CDR3 region has 14 residues. Germline V gene sequence: CDR1 LNHDA, CDR2 SQIVND (reference sequence). V shed 3 bases and J 7 bases; nucleotides not matched to a gene: 3. DNA for the CDR3: TGTGCCAGTAGTATGGGGACAGCGAATTCACCCCTCCACTTT. As protein: CASSMGTANSPLHF.

The rearrangement uses TRBV10-3 and TRBJ1-1; D may be TRBD1 (5 bases). Trimming pared 10 bases from V and 5 bases from J, leaving 20 bases between. CDR1 is ENHRY, CDR2 SYGVKD, per germline. CDR3 size: 14 residues. Here the CDR3 DNA reads TGTGCCACTGCGGACCCGGAGGGGCGGACTGAAGCTTTCTTT. This sequence encodes CATADPEGRTEAFF.

The V gene is TRBV10-3, the J gene TRBJ2-7, with 8 nucleotides matching TRBD2. The length of the CDR3 is 14 residues. V lost 9 bases, J lost 7 bases, and 14 bases stayed unmatched. Germline V gene data show CDR1 as ENHRY and CDR2 as SYGVKD. The CDR3 coding sequence is TGTGCCATAGCCGGGACTAGTTATTCAAGGGAGCAGTACTTC. This gives the protein CAIAGTSYSREQYF.

This chain uses TRBV2 with TRBJ2-7, with TRBD2 identical over 13 bases. The end of the DNA aligns better with TRBJ2-5, so the J call may be wrong. The germline V gene has CDR1 SNHLY and CDR2 FYNNEI. The CDR3 covers 17 residues. The CDR3 loop reads CASSRNPTSGGWETQYF. For the CDR3, the DNA is TGTGCCAGCAGTCGAAACCCGACTAGCGGGGGGTGGGAGACCCAGTACTTC.

The chain recombines TRBV5-6 with TRBJ2-3, with 9 positions matching TRBD2. Germline trimming cut 5 bases from V and 4 bases from J; bases unmatched to any gene: 2. Germline CDR1 SGHDT, CDR2 YYEEEE. This CDR3 spans 13 amino acids. CDR3 coding DNA: TGTGCCAGCAGTGCGGGGGGGCCAGATACGCAGTATTTT. Translated, it gives CASSAGGPDTQYF.

This sequence joins TRBV2 and TRBJ2-7; tentatively, D is TRBD2 (5 bases). Germline V gene data show CDR1 as SNHLY and CDR2 as FYNNEI. This CDR3 has 14 amino acids. Trimming removed 7 bases at V and 2 bases at J, with 15 bases between. CDR3 region: CASIEGYPPYEQYF. CDR3 coding DNA: TGTGCCAGCATCGAGGGATACCCGCCCTACGAGCAGTACTTC.

The chain has TRBV6-6 and TRBJ1-2; D is ambiguous. This CDR3 has 14 amino acids. Trimming cost V 0 bases and J 2 bases, with 7 bases left between them. CDR1 MNHNY and CDR2 SVGAGI come from the germline V gene (reference sequence). CDR3 nucleotide sequence: TGTGCCAGCAGTTACTCGGTGGAGAACTATGGCTACACCTTC. This encodes CASSYSVENYGYTF.

This chain uses TRBV7-8 with TRBJ2-1; 8 bases map to TRBD1. Germline V gene data show CDR1 as SGHVS and CDR2 as FQNEAQ. Losses at the gene ends were 3 bases for V and 2 bases for J; bases not matched to a gene: 3. There are 15 residues in the CDR3. As DNA, the CDR3 is TGTGCCAGCAGCTTGGACAGGGTTGCCTACAATGAGCAGTTCTTC. Translating gives CASSLDRVAYNEQFF.

The V and J genes are TRBV7-9 and TRBJ1-2; D might be TRBD1 (6 bases). This CDR3 is built from 15 residues. V was pared by 5 bases and J by 3 bases, with 16 bases between. From germline, CDR1 is SEHNR and CDR2 FQNEAQ (reference sequence). The CDR3 DNA follows: TGTGCCAGCAGCATTAGGACAGCGCCAGACTATGGCTACACCTTC. The encoded protein is CASSIRTAPDYGYTF.

V gene TRBV28 combines with J gene TRBJ1-5; 7 bases map to TRBD1. V trimming: 6 bases; J trimming: 5 bases; junction bases outside the gene matches: 10. CDR1 and CDR2 from the germline V gene are MDHEN and SYDVKM. This CDR3 comprises 15 residues. CDR3 DNA sequence: TGTGCCAGCAGCTCCCCGGGACAGCGGCATCAGCCCCAGCATTTT. Translated, it gives CASSSPGQRHQPQHF.

The chain uses TRBV7-3 and TRBJ1-4, with a tentative D call TRBD1 (5 bases). V lost 6 bases, J lost 11 bases, and 16 bases lay in between. This CDR3 is built from 13 residues. CDR1 is SGHTA, CDR2 FQGTGA, per germline. CDR3 amino acids: CASSQTQGSKLFF. Here the CDR3 DNA reads TGTGCCAGCAGTCAAACTCAGGGCTCTAAACTGTTTTTT.

The chain combines TRBV6-4 with TRBJ2-6; D gene ambiguous. The V end lost 8 bases, the J end lost 0 bases, and 8 bases lay between the germline ends. Germline CDR1 MRHNA, CDR2 SNTAGT. The CDR3 covers 14 residues. CDR3 in DNA: TGTGCCAGCGCGAGGATCTCTGGGGCCAACGTCCTGACTTTC. Translating gives CASARISGANVLTF.